This T cell receptor (beta chain) was sequenced in a study of cytomegalovirus exposure and HLA in healthy donors. General observations from the study: Analysis performed later showed TCR beta chains linked to HLA being more clonally expanded than equally common others.

PCR used 60 Vbeta primers and 13 Jbeta primers. Measured with immunoSEQ multiplex PCR; TCRdb has only the in-frame clones, and not every one. The table for this sample gives 200,000 to 250,000 clones. V lost 11 bases and J lost 1, with 12 bases in between. Germline CDR1 reads ENHRY; CDR2 reads SYGVKD. The CDR3 sequence is 12 residues long. Remarks on this clone: Its target is unknown.

This clonotype originated in a girl aged 2-10 years in good health and CMV-seropositive. The chain is built from TRBV10-3 and TRBJ2-7, with no clear D. Input material: PBMCs. CDR3 sequence: CAARGESYEQYF. CDR3 bases: TGTGCCGCCCGCGGCGAATCCTACGAGCAGTACTTC.